This T cell receptor beta chain came from a study of cytomegalovirus exposure and HLA in healthy donors. Study at large: Drawn from HLA-typed donors, 65 million to 100 million unique TCRs were held in an early data release. Regarding the study as a whole: Common viral pathogens were later found to be apparently linked to several of the most significant clusters.

About this clone itself: Its target is unknown.

The PCR employed 60 Vbeta primers together with 13 Jbeta primers. The protocol was immunoSEQ multiplex PCR, while the TCRdb copy is restricted to in-frame clones and leaves out a portion. The sample carries roughly 120,000 clones, roughly 80% recorded once. The V gene's germline CDR1 is LGHNT and CDR2 FRNRAP. This CDR3 is 15 amino acids long. Sequences were obtained from PBMCs. The genes are TRBV12-5 and TRBJ2-5, with D tentatively TRBD1 (5 bases). The end of the DNA is better explained by TRBJ2-7, so the J call may be wrong. The sequence came from a female donor in good health and CMV-seropositive. CDR3 loop: CASGLVQEQTYEQYF. CDR3 coding DNA: TGTGCTAGTGGTTTGGTACAGGAACAGACCTACGAGCAGTACTTC.